These 6 T cell receptor beta chains share one sample of origin, sequenced in a study of blood T cell repertoires in COVID-19. The assay was immunoSEQ multiplex PCR, and TCRdb's table has in-frame clones only and misses some. The sample yields 350,000 to 400,000 clones, 80% to 90% seen once. Sequencing was performed on PBMCs or T cells enriched from blood (not recorded which). Source of these receptors: a man between 18 and 35 years old who had recovered from COVID-19.

This clone occurred once. The chain links TRBV23-1 to TRBJ2-5; a possible D gene is TRBD1 (5 bases). TRBV23-1 is marked as an open reading frame, function uncertain. The CDR3 has 16 amino acids. V gave up 0 bases and J gave up 4 bases, with 15 bases separating them. The CDR3 sequence: CASSQSIPVRGETQYF. The CDR3 DNA reads TGCGCCAGCAGTCAATCGATCCCCGTTAGGGGAGAGACCCAGTACTTC.

The chain employs TRBV3-1 (or the pseudogene TRBV3-2) and TRBJ2-6, with 12 bases that match TRBD2. Germline CDR1 is LGHDT and CDR2 is YNNKEL (reference sequence). Trimming took 0 bases from V and 4 from J; bases not matched to a gene: 10. The CDR3 length is 20 residues. CDR3 protein: CASSQDLASGGALGANVLTF. The CDR3 coding sequence is TGTGCCAGCAGCCAAGATCTTGCTAGCGGGGGGGCGTTAGGGGCCAACGTCCTGACTTTC.

The rearrangement links TRBV7-2 to TRBJ1-5, with TRBD1 matching over 7 bases. Germline trimming cut 5 bases from V and 5 bases from J; bases unmatched to any gene: 6. CDR1 is SGHTA, CDR2 FQGNSA, per germline. CDR3 size: 14 residues. The CDR3 is CASSPITGDQPQHF. In nucleotides, the CDR3 is TGTGCCAGCAGCCCTATAACAGGGGATCAGCCCCAGCATTTT. The variable domain in full, with the rest retrieved from reference TRBV7-2 and TRBJ1-5, is GAGVSQSPSNKVTEKGKDVELRCDPISGHTALYWYRQSLGQGLEFLIYFQGNSAPDKSGLPSDRFSAERTGGSVSTLTIQRTQQEDSAVYLCASSPITGDQPQHFGDGTRLSIL.

The chain carries TRBV7-9 and TRBJ2-1; 12 bases are shared with TRBD2. Trimming at V came to 1 base and at J to 7 bases, leaving 2 bases not matched to a gene. Germline loops: CDR1 SEHNR, CDR2 FQNEAQ (reference sequence). The CDR3 covers 15 residues. The CDR3 DNA follows: TGTGCCAGCAGCTTAGGGCTAGCGGGAGGGAATGAGCAGTTCTTC. Residues: CASSLGLAGGNEQFF.

The rearrangement links TRBV3-1 (or the pseudogene TRBV3-2) to TRBJ2-1; unclear D gene. This CDR3 is built from 14 residues. Germline V gene sequence: CDR1 LGHDT, CDR2 YNNKEL (reference sequence). V gave up 1 base and J gave up 3 bases, with 7 bases separating them. The CDR3 region has the DNA TGTGCCAGCAGCCAAGGTGTCGGCTACAATGAGCAGTTCTTC. This codes for CASSQGVGYNEQFF.

V gene TRBV7-8 combines with J gene TRBJ2-3; no clear D. V gave up 4 bases and J gave up 4 bases, with 6 bases separating them. The germline V gene encodes CDR1 SGHVS and CDR2 FQNEAQ. The CDR3 runs 12 residues. CDR3 DNA: TGTGCCAGCAGCTCCCGGGCAGATACGCAGTATTTT. As protein: CASSSRADTQYF.